The 2 T cell receptor beta chains below come from one sample, sequenced in a study of blood T cells in healthy people across ages. Primers used in a second PCR of roughly 7 to 11 cycles were a sample-barcoded 5' primer and a J-beta primer mix. TCRdb analysed the 5' RACE reads with MiXCR anew, one entry per CDR3 protein. The repertoire holds over 500,000 distinct CDR3 sequences, with around 50% as singletons. Sequenced input: blood. The receptors stem from an elderly woman in good health.

This clonotype was picked up many times. The rearrangement links TRBV7-2 to TRBJ2-7, with D perhaps matching TRBD1 (5 bases). Trimming left V 2 bases short and J 6 bases short, with 11 bases between. CDR3 length: 13 residues. CDR1 is SGHTA and CDR2 is FQGNSA in the germline V gene. The CDR3 nucleotides read TGTGCCAGCAGCTTAAGGGCCACAGGCGAGCAGTACTTC. Translated, it gives CASSLRATGEQYF.

The V and J genes are TRBV5-1 and TRBJ2-7; the match to TRBD1 covers 11 bases. The CDR3 consists of 14 residues. Per germline, CDR1 SGHRS and CDR2 YFSETQ. Trimming took 4 bases from V and 3 from J; bases not matched to a gene: 3. The CDR3 region is CASSEGQGVYEQYF. CDR3 bases: TGCGCCAGCAGCGAGGGACAGGGGGTCTACGAGCAGTACTTC.